This TCR beta chain came from a study of cytomegalovirus exposure and HLA in healthy donors (dated by TCRdb to 2017 to 2019). Context from the whole study: In an earlier analysis of roughly 500 of the donors, 276 Gb of sequence data and 90 million to 120 million unique TCR beta sequences from about 179 million T cells were reported. Approximately 330 gigabases of sequencing data and 75 million to 85 million unique TCR sequences made up an early release that covered nearly 650 HLA-typed donors. Of the approximately 400 genotyped donors, 65% to 90% fell in the genetic ancestry cluster associated with self-reported Caucasian donors. The aim of the study was to test whether cataloging public T cell receptors could identify signatures of past pathogen exposure. The study profiled the T cell repertoires of fewer than 850 subjects by immunosequencing and related them to cytomegalovirus serostatus. A separate validation cohort of roughly 110 different subjects was used in addition to the roughly 700-subject first cohort. To predict cytomegalovirus infection status, the study brought together high-throughput TCR immunosequencing, statistical association of individual TCRs with disease status, and machine learning. A later analysis re-examined previously published TCR beta repertoires from roughly 650 donors and added high-resolution HLA genotyping to investigate patterns of TCR occurrence. Rather than drawing on any new phenotypic data, the later analysis identified candidate immune exposures from TCR beta sequences and the way those sequences occurred across donors. An earlier analysis of some 600 of the donors applied high-throughput TCR beta sequencing to assess whether each TCR beta V gene segment acted as functional or pseudogenic. Donor age, sex, ethnicity and CMV serostatus were collected together with the repertoire data. A later genetic analysis took genome-wide SNP genotypes for about three fifths of the 666 donors and used that subset as a discovery cohort. Every discovery cohort repertoire had been produced on one sequencing platform. Both class I and class II loci were covered by HLA typing, at four-digit resolution. Typing coverage differed by locus: A, B, C, DRB1 and DQB1 were typed in about 620-630 donors, DQA1 in 522, DPA1 in 600 to 610, and DPB1 in 400 to 480. Several DR-DQ haplotypes were treated as single units for association and clustering because of strong linkage in the cohort. Among 300 to 500 genotyped donors of the cohort, an average of around 240,000 unique TCR beta nucleotide sequences was sequenced per donor, of which approximately 19% were non-productive. Findings and caveats that apply to the study as a whole: The earlier analysis of fewer than 750 of the donors excluded over 15 rarely observed V segments, including chromosome 9 orphons, because counts were too low. A cluster of highly shared sequence variants was judged likely to represent a technical artifact of the sequencing pipeline. Cytomegalovirus status was reported to be diagnosed by the classifier with high specificity and sensitivity in both the original and validation cohorts. The authors suggested that the approach could potentially be generalized to other disease states and immunological phenotypes. In a later analysis, around 17,000 TCR beta sequences were associated with specific HLA alleles at a false discovery rate of 0.05. When HLA alleles, especially DR and DQ, strongly co-occurred, TCR associations were difficult to assign to individual alleles. The only immune exposure information available for the cohort was CMV serostatus. Compared with the roughly 670-donor mean, donors in an Asian-associated ancestry cluster had fewer N-insertions in productive TCRs, according to a later genetic analysis. In a later analysis, HLA-associated TCR beta chains showed more clonal expansion and lower generation probabilities than non-associated chains that were equally common. According to a later analysis, parvovirus B19, influenza, CMV and Epstein-Barr virus appeared linked to several top co-occurrence clusters. In a later analysis, most CMV-associated TCR beta chains were found to appear HLA-restricted, with HLA associations seemingly driven largely by CMV exposure. Only TCR beta chains were sequenced in this cohort, and the absence of alpha or paired-chain data limited detectable features. An earlier analysis of approximately 570 of the donors showed that most TCR beta V segments appeared in productive rearrangements either about 90% or about 30% of the time, which broadly matched IMGT annotations. Some IMGT-functional V segments, including TRBV6-2 and TRBV6-3, could not be distinguished by the 87-base-pair reads and were therefore excluded. A further reported finding was that TCR beta sequences accurately predicted the HLA-A and HLA-B alleles for most subjects in the first cohort. The study listed 150 to 200 TCR beta chains as associated with cytomegalovirus. Because HLA typing was missing for some donors at each locus, association tests included only the typed subset. V-gene and J-gene trimming of TCR beta chains was associated with a missense DCLRE1C variant in a later genetic analysis, and the association was replicated in an independent cohort. A few of the identified cytomegalovirus-associated TCR beta chains were confirmed in vitro to be specific for cytomegalovirus antigens. Most TCR sequences were observed very rarely across donors, whereas some public TCRs were present in many individuals. In a later analysis, TCR association rates were found to vary across HLA loci, with the most associated TCRs seen for DRB1 alleles and the fewest for HLA-C alleles. The presence/absence analyses assumed that sequencing depth was roughly uniform across donors, and that assumption may not be true. Linkage disequilibrium might explain the correlated functional status among segregating V segments, but an unknown experimental factor could not be ruled out.

To prepare the library, the immunoSEQ multiplex PCR assay was applied. A mixture of 60 forward primers for TCR Vbeta segments and 13 reverse primers for TCR Jbeta segments was used in the multiplex PCR. The CDR3 region of rearranged TCR beta genes was amplified from genomic DNA with a multiplex PCR assay. On the Illumina HiSeq System, the amplified TCR beta libraries were sequenced as 87-base-pair reads. The authors' analysis ran thus. A later analysis tallied approximately 87 million unique TCR beta chains across the 666 repertoires, and roughly 11 million of those chains were shared by two or more donors. Raw reads were error-corrected and collapsed into unique sequences by a nearest-neighbor algorithm in which closely related sequences were merged to remove PCR and sequencing errors. V, D and J gene segments were assigned by aligning CDR3 sequences to IMGT reference sequences. Each retained sequence needed at least a six-nucleotide match to both a V gene segment and a J gene segment. A rearrangement was called productive if the CDR3 had no stop codons and remained in frame with V and J, and every other rearrangement was called non-productive. CDR3 was defined according to IMGT convention as the region running from the second conserved V-encoded cysteine to the conserved J-encoded phenylalanine. The earlier analysis of 587 of the donors excluded any sequence lacking an unambiguous match to a single V gene segment. In an earlier analysis of a few hundred of the donors, V segments were called functional above 56.7% productive rearrangements and were called segregating when the between-donor standard deviation exceeded 5%. A statistical classification framework was built to diagnose cytomegalovirus status from the catalog of TCR beta chain sequences. In a later analysis, V and J genes were assigned by comparing TCR nucleotide sequences against IMGT/GENE-DB human TR gene sequences. In a later analysis, CDR3 sequences and most-parsimonious VDJ recombination scenarios were assigned using the TCRdist pipeline. In a later analysis, every TCR beta chain was defined by the combination of its CDR3 amino acid sequence and its V-gene family, and reads without a unique V-gene family were dropped. In a later analysis, a few hundred highly shared, low-generation-probability nucleotide sequences were removed to address suspected cross-contamination and a sequencing artifact. In a later analysis, a clonal expansion index for each public chain was calculated from normalized within-repertoire ranks of inferred template counts. Generation probabilities in a later analysis came from a VDJ recombination model fitted to out-of-frame rearrangements, and those results were checked against IGoR. In a later analysis, hypergeometric tests were used to score TCR-TCR, TCR-HLA and TCR-CMV co-occurrence, with a repertoire-size bias correction applied to TCR pairs. False discovery rates were estimated in a later analysis by permuting HLA or CMV assignments 20 times. In a later analysis, co-occurring TCRs were grouped using DBSCAN, and TCRdist sequence similarity was added for clustering within HLA-allele-positive subsets. For co-occurrence clustering, repertoires with fewer than 30,000 or more than 120,000 public chains were excluded, along with roughly five repertoires with anomalous nucleotide sharing. TCRdb mirrors the immuneACCESS table, restricted to in-frame sequences. Some clones are absent from its copies; in checked studies, under half trace to an unresolved V gene, and the reason for the others is unknown. The DNA gave D and trimming, while V, J and clone size come from that table. The sample table contains some 120,000 clones; only one count was recorded for 74% of them. The ten top clones hold around 4.2% of the sample.

Its CDR3 holds 11 amino acids, cysteine through phenylalanine. Only the CDR3 region is kept as DNA, spanning 33 bases read in frame from base 1. The germline V gene supplies CDR1 SQVTM and CDR2 ANQGSEA. At the junction V is shortened by 3 bases and J by 2 bases, with 4 bases in between. This clone was seen a handful of times. Its recognized antigen is unknown. No base quality values were provided; no much bigger clone lies one nucleotide off. In total, 600 or so healthy bone marrow donors made up the cohort. All cohort members were sampled while nominally healthy, although unrecorded immune exposures were likely present. The donor tested CMV seropositive and was one of the 289 seropositive cohort members. Every donor gave a peripheral blood sample, and the peripheral blood mononuclear cells from that sample were used for TCR beta sequencing. The Qiagen DNeasy Blood Extraction Kit was used to extract genomic DNA from the blood cell samples.

Sequenced input: PBMCs. The sequence derives from a woman between 50 and 59 years old in good health and CMV-seropositive. The rearranged chain carries TRBV29-1 and TRBJ1-2; too little of a D gene remains to name it. For the CDR3, the sequence is CSVELNYGYTF. The sequence in DNA is TGCAGCGTTGAGCTAAACTATGGCTACACCTTC. The full variable domain, with segments outside the CDR3 supplied by the reference TRBV29-1 and TRBJ1-2 proteins, appears as SAVISQKPSRDICQRGTSLTIQCQVDSQVTMMFWYRQQPGQSLTLIATANQGSEATYESGFVIDKFPISRPNLTFSTLTVSNMSPEDSSIYLCSVELNYGYTFGSGTRLTVV.